These 12 T cell receptor beta chains came from one sample sequenced in a study of shared clonotypes between healthy human individuals. Profiled with immunoSEQ multiplex PCR; TCRdb holds only in-frame clones, not every one. The table lists over a million clones, around 98% of them singletons. What was sequenced was naive CD4+ T cells sorted from blood. The subset was: CD45RA+ positively selected. These receptor sequences come from a man aged 30 to 39 in good health.

The chain links TRBV7-8 to TRBJ2-2; a possible D gene is TRBD2 (6 bases). This CDR3 is 17 amino acids long. Per the germline V gene, CDR1 is SGHVS and CDR2 is FQNEAQ. Trimming cost V 1 base and J 2 bases, with 14 bases left between them. CDR3 protein: CASSLVVAGPNTGELFF. CDR3 bases: TGTGCCAGCAGCTTAGTAGTCGCGGGACCTAACACCGGGGAGCTGTTTTTT.

The V and J genes are TRBV5-4 and TRBJ2-4; a weak D match, TRBD1 (6 bases). Trimming removed 4 bases from V and 3 bases from J, with 11 bases in between. CDR1 and CDR2 (germline): SGHNT, YYREEE (reference sequence). This CDR3 is 14 amino acids long. The CDR3 loop is CASSIGTFKNIQYF. The CDR3 DNA sequence: TGTGCCAGCAGCATAGGGACATTCAAAAACATTCAGTACTTC.

The chain recombines TRBV28 with TRBJ2-7; TRBD2 aligns across 13 bases. This CDR3 contains 17 residues. V trimming: 6 bases; J trimming: 2 bases; junction bases outside the gene matches: 10. CDR1 is MDHEN, CDR2 SYDVKM, per germline. The CDR3 region is CASSRMTSGRTTYEQYF. The DNA for the CDR3 is TGTGCCAGCAGCCGAATGACTAGCGGGAGGACTACCTACGAGCAGTACTTC.

This chain uses TRBV5-1 with TRBJ1-4, with 10 bases aligning to TRBD1. Germline CDR1 SGHRS, CDR2 YFSETQ. CDR3 length: 14 amino acids. The trim removed 4 bases at V and 6 bases at J, leaving 3 bases unmatched. Written as DNA, the CDR3 is TGCGCCAGCAGCGTAGGACAGGGGGATGAAAAACTGTTTTTT. Translation: CASSVGQGDEKLFF. Supplemented by reference TRBV5-1 and TRBJ1-4, the full variable domain reads KAGVTQTPRYLIKTRGQQVTLSCSPISGHRSVSWYQQTPGQGLQFLFEYFSETQRNKGNFPGRFSGRQFSNSRSEMNVSTLELGDSALYLCASSVGQGDEKLFFGSGTQLSVL.

The chain recombines TRBV19 with TRBJ1-4; D unclear. This CDR3 has 16 amino acids. Germline lookup yields CDR1 LNHDA and CDR2 SQIVND (reference sequence). Trimming took off 4 bases at V and 5 bases at J, with 17 bases between the two ends. The CDR3 reads CASSNYMTDLNEKLFF. In DNA form, the CDR3 reads TGTGCCAGTAGTAACTACATGACGGATTTAAATGAAAAACTGTTTTTT. The variable domain in full, completed from reference TRBV19 and TRBJ1-4, reads DGGITQSPKYLFRKEGQNVTLSCEQNLNHDAMYWYRQDPGQGLRLIYYSQIVNDFQKGDIAEGYSVSREKKESFPLTVTSAQKNPTAFYLCASSNYMTDLNEKLFFGSGTQLSVL.

Notes on this clone: The same CDR3 also results from other DNA sequences found in this sample. The chain's CDR3 is CASSERGGDTQYF. Here the CDR3 DNA reads TGTGCCAGCAGTGAACGGGGGGGAGATACGCAGTATTTT. This rearrangement joins TRBV2 to TRBJ2-3; 8 bases are a match to TRBD2. Trimming at V came to 2 bases and at J to 5 bases, leaving 0 bases not matched to a gene. The germline V gene encodes CDR1 SNHLY and CDR2 FYNNEI. This CDR3 has 13 residues.

The chain recombines TRBV5-3 with TRBJ2-7, with TRBD2 matching over 16 bases. TRBV5-3 is given ORF status, its function remaining uncertain. After removal of 4 bases from V and 1 base from J, the junction contained 11 bases not matched to a gene. The CDR3 is made up of 19 amino acids. CDR3: CARSGTGTSGRAESYEQYF. The CDR3 DNA reads TGTGCCAGAAGCGGAACAGGGACTAGCGGGAGGGCCGAGTCCTACGAGCAGTACTTC.

The chain is built from TRBV15 and TRBJ2-7, with TRBD2 identical over 14 bases. Germline V gives CDR1 LNHNV, CDR2 YYDKDF (reference sequence). The CDR3 runs 17 residues. V dropped 0 bases and J dropped 4; count of bases not matched to a gene: 5. The CDR3 DNA reads as TGTGCCACCAGCAGAGATCCTGGACTAGCGGGAGGATACGAGCAGTACTTC. Its protein is CATSRDPGLAGGYEQYF. The full variable domain, its missing parts supplied by reference TRBV15 and TRBJ2-7, is DAMVIQNPRYQVTQFGKPVTLSCSQTLNHNVMYWYQQKSSQAPKLLFHYYDKDFNNEADTPDNFQSRRPNTSFCFLDIRSPGLGDTAMYLCATSRDPGLAGGYEQYFGPGTRLTVT.

V is TRBV6-1 and J is TRBJ2-5; 8 positions match TRBD1. Trimming at V came to 5 bases and at J to 4 bases, leaving 6 bases not matched to a gene. This CDR3 region has 14 residues. From germline, CDR1 is MNHNS and CDR2 SASEGT. The CDR3 sequence is CASSRGQGLETQYF. CDR3 DNA: TGTGCCAGCAGTCGCGGACAGGGTCTAGAGACCCAGTACTTC.

This sequence joins TRBV29-1 and TRBJ2-1; possible D gene TRBD2, 6 bases. Germline V gene sequence: CDR1 SQVTM, CDR2 ANQGSEA. V lost 7 bases and J lost 9, with 13 bases in between. The CDR3 totals 11 residues. In DNA form, the CDR3 reads TGCAGCGCCTCCCGGAGGGGTGAGCAGTTCTTC. Encoded protein: CSASRRGEQFF.

The chain is built from TRBV9 and TRBJ2-3, with unresolved D. V lost 0 bases, J lost 4 bases, and 9 bases lay in between. Per germline, CDR1 SGDLS and CDR2 YYNGEE. CDR3 length equals 14 residues. The CDR3 loop reads CASSVGLAPDTQYF. CDR3 bases: TGTGCCAGCAGCGTAGGGTTAGCCCCAGATACGCAGTATTTT.

The V and J genes are TRBV28 and TRBJ1-1; 7 bases agree with TRBD1. This CDR3 has 15 residues. The V segment lost 6 bases and the J segment 0 bases; nucleotides outside the gene matches: 7. CDR1 and CDR2 from the germline V gene are MDHEN and SYDVKM. CDR3 amino acids: CASRPQGPMNTEAFF. The CDR3, as DNA: TGTGCCAGCAGACCACAGGGGCCCATGAACACTGAAGCTTTCTTT.